This T cell receptor (beta chain) was profiled in a study of blood T cells in healthy people across ages (dated by TCRdb to the mid-2010s). Regarding the study in general: In model experiments, template switching captured about one uniquely barcoded TCR beta cDNA molecule for every two T cells. Using deep sequencing normalized with unique cDNA molecular identifiers, the study measured how TCR beta repertoire diversity changes with age. Four age groups were formed from the donors: young (average approximately 15 years), middle-aged (just under 40), aged (roughly 56) and long-lived (less than 85). To avoid experimental bias, donors of different ages were spread randomly across the sequencing lanes. The study analyzed two additional independent replicas of 1 million unique cDNA reads from the same blood draw for two donors, one aged 18 to 30 and one aged 80 or older. What the work shows at the level of the full study, not this receptor alone: Conclusive comparison of naive and antigen-experienced compartments was prevented by the profiling of bulk unsorted PBMCs. Compared with the aged group, the long-lived group had more naive CD4+ T cells, fewer expanded clones and increased TCR diversity, suggesting age selection. Observed TCR beta diversity per million T cells fell roughly linearly with age, and a significant reduction was already apparent by age around 40. The CMV infection status of donors was not known, potentially confounding age-related changes in expanded clonotypes. A strong correlation was found between observed TCR beta diversity and the percentage of naive T cells measured by flow cytometry. Estimates of total diversity based on one million sequenced T cells were considered lower bounds and underestimates.

Donors were a few dozen systemically healthy Caucasian individuals from Russia aged roughly 6 to 90 years. Each donor gave ten milliliters of peripheral blood, drawn into EDTA-treated Vacutainer tubes. Ficoll-Paque density-gradient centrifugation was used to isolate PBMCs, with at least 6.5 million obtained per sample. Total RNA was extracted from PBMCs with Trizol reagent, with at least 6 micrograms obtained per sample. The percentages of naive CD45RAhigh/CD27high T cells were determined by flow cytometry on a PBMC aliquot from every donor. This clonotype was counted between two and nine times. It lacks a known antigen. No much larger clone exists at a distance of one base, and base qualities are not known. Library preparation employed 5' RACE. Reads for this sample came from an Illumina HiSeq 2500. A second roughly 6 to 12 cycle PCR used a sample-barcoded 5' primer and a J-beta primer mix. Each TCR beta cDNA molecule received a unique molecular identifier from a template-switch 5' adaptor carrying 12 random nucleotides. Each sample yielded at least 3 million CDR3-containing paired-end reads. All of the RNA was converted into first-strand cDNA using the Mint cDNA synthesis kit, with a TRBC-specific oligonucleotide serving as the primer. After uracil-DNA glycosylase treatment, a first 18-cycle PCR used universal primers M1SS and BC2_uni_R on all cDNA. The paper's processing steps were these. For normalization, 1 million high-quality reads, each with a distinct molecular identifier, were randomly selected from each sample. Instead of being binned into consensus sequences, reads that shared molecular identifiers were thrown out. CDR3 identification, clonotype clustering and error correction used MiTCR with a Q25 quality threshold and the strictest error-elimination algorithm. A nonparametric unseen species model using Euler transformation provided a lower-bound estimate of total TCR beta diversity. TCRdb applied fastp at Q25 and MiXCR to the public reads, then kept only in-frame beta chains. Rows matching on CDR3 protein sequence are summarized as one entry with the most common DNA and genes. These V and J calls derive from TCRdb rather than the authors' analysis. The sample table records roughly 1.5 million distinct CDR3 sequences; 35% to 45% of these occur just once. The ten largest clones add up to about 3.8% of the sample.

The sequence was obtained from a young woman in good health. Sequencing was performed on blood.

The encoded CDR3 is CASSAGPRDEQFF. Read as DNA, the sequence is TGTGCCAGCAGTGCCGGGCCTAGGGATGAGCAGTTCTTC. This sequence uses TRBV12-3 or TRBV12-4 and TRBJ2-1, with the identity of the D gene unclear. From the cysteine up to the phenylalanine, the CDR3 has a length of 13 residues. Just the 39-base CDR3 DNA is kept, in frame starting at base 1. V is cut by 5 bases and J by 8 bases, and the space between the germline ends is 13 bases.